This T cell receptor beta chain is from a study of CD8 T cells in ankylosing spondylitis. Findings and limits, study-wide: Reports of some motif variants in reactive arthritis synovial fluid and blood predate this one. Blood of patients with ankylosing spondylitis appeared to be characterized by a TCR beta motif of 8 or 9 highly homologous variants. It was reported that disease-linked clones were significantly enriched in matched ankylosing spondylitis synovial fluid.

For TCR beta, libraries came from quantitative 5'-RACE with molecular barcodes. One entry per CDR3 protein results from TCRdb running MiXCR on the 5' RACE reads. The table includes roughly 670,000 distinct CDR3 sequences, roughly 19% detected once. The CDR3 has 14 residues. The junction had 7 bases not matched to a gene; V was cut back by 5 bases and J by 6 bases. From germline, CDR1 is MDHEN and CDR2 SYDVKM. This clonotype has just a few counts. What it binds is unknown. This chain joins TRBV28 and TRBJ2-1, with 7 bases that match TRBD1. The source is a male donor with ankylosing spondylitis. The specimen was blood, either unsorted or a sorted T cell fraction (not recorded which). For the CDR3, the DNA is TGTGCCAGCAGTCAACCCACAGGGGCCAATGAGCAGTTCTTC. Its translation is CASSQPTGANEQFF. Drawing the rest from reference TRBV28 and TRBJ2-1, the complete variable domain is DVKVTQSSRYLVKRTGEKVFLECVQDMDHENMFWYRQDPGLGLRLIYFSYDVKMKEKGDIPEGYSVSREKKERFSLILESASTNQTSMYLCASSQPTGANEQFFGPGTRLTVL.